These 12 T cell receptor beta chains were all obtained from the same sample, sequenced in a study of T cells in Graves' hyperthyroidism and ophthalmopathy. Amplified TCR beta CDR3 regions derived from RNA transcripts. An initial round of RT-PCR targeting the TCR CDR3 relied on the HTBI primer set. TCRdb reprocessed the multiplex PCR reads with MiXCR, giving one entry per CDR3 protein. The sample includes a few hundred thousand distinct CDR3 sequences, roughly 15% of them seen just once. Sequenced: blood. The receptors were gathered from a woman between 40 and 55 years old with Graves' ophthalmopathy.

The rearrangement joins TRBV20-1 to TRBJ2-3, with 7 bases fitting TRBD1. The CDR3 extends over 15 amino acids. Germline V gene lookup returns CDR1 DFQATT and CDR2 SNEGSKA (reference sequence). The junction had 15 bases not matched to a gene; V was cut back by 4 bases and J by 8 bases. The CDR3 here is CSATATGTAPSTQYF. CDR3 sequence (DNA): TGCAGTGCTACCGCTACAGGGACAGCACCTAGTACGCAGTATTTT.

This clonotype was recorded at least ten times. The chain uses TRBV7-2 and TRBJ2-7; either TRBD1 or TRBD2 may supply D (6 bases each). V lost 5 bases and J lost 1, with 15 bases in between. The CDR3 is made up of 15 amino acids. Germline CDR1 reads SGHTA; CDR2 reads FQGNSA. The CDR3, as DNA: TGTGCCAGCAGCCTCCGAGGGGGGAATTCCTACGAGCAGTACTTC. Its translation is CASSLRGGNSYEQYF.

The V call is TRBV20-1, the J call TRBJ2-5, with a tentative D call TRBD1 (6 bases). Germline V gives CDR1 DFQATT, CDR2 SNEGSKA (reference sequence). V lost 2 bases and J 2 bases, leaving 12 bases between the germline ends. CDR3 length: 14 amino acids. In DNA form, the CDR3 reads TGCAGTGCTAGATTGACGGGGACACAAGAGACCCAGTACTTC. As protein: CSARLTGTQETQYF.

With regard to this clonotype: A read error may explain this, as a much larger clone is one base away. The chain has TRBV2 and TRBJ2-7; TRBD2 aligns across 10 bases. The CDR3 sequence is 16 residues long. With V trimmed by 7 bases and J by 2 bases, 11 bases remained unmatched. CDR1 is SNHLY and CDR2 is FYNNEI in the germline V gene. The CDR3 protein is CASTGASGGLAYEQYF. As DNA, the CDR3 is TGTGCCAGCACGGGAGCTAGCGGGGGTCTAGCCTACGAGCAGTACTTC.

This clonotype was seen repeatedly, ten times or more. CDR3: CASSPPFTSGRAYNEQFF. The DNA of the CDR3 is TGTGCCAGCAGCCCCCCCTTCACTAGCGGGAGGGCCTACAATGAGCAGTTCTTC. The gene calls are TRBV7-9 and TRBJ2-1; the match to TRBD2 covers 13 bases. Germline CDR1 SEHNR, CDR2 FQNEAQ (reference sequence). The length of the CDR3 is 18 residues. V trimming: 5 bases; J trimming: 2 bases; junction bases outside the gene matches: 9.

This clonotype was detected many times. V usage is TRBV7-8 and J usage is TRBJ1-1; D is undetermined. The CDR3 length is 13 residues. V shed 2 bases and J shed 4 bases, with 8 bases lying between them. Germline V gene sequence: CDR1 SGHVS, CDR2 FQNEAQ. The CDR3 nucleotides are TGTGCCAGCAGCTTATTTTTGCTCACTGAAGCTTTCTTT. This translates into CASSLFLLTEAFF.

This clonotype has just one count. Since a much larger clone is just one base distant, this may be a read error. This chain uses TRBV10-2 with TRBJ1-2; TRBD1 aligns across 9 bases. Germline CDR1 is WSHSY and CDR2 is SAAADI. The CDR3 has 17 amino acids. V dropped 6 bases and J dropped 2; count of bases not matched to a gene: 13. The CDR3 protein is CASSSFLYRGRNYGYTF. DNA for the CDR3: TGCGCCAGCAGCTCATTCCTGTACAGGGGGCGCAACTATGGCTACACCTTC.

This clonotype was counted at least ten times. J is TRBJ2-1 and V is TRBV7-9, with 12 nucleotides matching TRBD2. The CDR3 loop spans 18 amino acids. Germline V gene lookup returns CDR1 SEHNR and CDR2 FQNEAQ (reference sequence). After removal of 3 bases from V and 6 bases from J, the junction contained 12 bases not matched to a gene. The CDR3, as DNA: TGTGCCAGCAGCTTGAGCGCCTCTAGCGGGGGGGCTGGCAATGAGCAGTTCTTC. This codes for CASSLSASSGGAGNEQFF.

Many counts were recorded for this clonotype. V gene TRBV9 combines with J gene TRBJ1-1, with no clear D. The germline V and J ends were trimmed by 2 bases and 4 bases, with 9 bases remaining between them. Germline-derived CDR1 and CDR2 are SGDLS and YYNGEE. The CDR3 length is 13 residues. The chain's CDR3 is CASSVLVSTEAFF. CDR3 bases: TGTGCCAGCAGCGTCCTCGTAAGCACTGAAGCTTTCTTT.

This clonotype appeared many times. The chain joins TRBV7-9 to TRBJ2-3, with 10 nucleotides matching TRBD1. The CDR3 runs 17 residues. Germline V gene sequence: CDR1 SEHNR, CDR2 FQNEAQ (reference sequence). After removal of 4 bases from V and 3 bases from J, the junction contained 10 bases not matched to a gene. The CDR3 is CASSSRREDRGTDTQYF. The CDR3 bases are TGTGCCAGCAGCTCCCGTCGGGAGGACAGGGGGACAGATACGCAGTATTTT.

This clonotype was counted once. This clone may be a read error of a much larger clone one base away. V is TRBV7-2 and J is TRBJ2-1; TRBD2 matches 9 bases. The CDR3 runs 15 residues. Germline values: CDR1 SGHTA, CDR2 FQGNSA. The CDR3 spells CASSPLAGIYNELFF. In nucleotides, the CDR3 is TGTGCCAGCAGCCCCCTAGCGGGGATCTACAATGAGCTGTTCTTC.

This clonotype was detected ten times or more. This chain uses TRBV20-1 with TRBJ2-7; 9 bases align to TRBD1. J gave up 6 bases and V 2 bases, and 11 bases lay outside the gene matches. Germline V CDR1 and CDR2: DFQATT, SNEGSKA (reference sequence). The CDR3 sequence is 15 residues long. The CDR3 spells CSARIFGQGRREQYF. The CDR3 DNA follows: TGCAGTGCTAGAATCTTCGGACAGGGGAGGCGCGAGCAGTACTTC.